This T cell receptor beta chain was sequenced in a study of blood T cell repertoires in COVID-19 (dated by TCRdb to 2020 to 2021). In terms of the full investigation: Collaborator samples came from the United States, Italy and Spain and covered acute and convalescent phases of COVID-19. The prospective study material was composed of cDNA or gDNA derived from T cells, B-cell-depleted T cells, or PBMCs. The dataset comprised deeply sampled blood TCRbeta repertoires from subjects exposed to, actively infected with, or recovered from COVID-19. The repertoires were released in a freely available public database intended as a resource for research on the immune response to SARS-CoV-2. The samples were drawn from the first 160 participants of the ongoing ImmuneRACE study and from under 1,500 subjects provided by 6 global collaborators. Nearly every sample came with metadata listing a de-identified subject ID, COVID-19 status, age in years and sex. Where available, HLA class I and class II types were taken from metadata supplied by the sample provider and were not determined by assay-based typing. General conclusions and limits of the study: The quantity of clinical and demographic metadata differed by source and by participant and was supplied without curation.

The immunoSEQ Assay, a bias-controlled multiplex PCR, was used to amplify TCRbeta CDR3 regions from genomic DNA. In the paper's pipeline: Nucleated cell counts per sample were estimated from amplification of reference gene primers within the assay. Sequence reads were collapsed and filtered to measure the absolute abundance of every unique TCRbeta CDR3 rearrangement. For each sample, productive Simpson clonality was calculated as the square root of Simpson's diversity index across productive rearrangements. What TCRdb holds here is the immuneACCESS table cut down to in-frame rearrangements. Part of the clones is not present; checked against another copy, under half of the missing clones reflect an unresolved V gene, and the others are unexplained. V and J calls and clone size are those listed in that table; D and trimming were worked out from the DNA. This sample is represented by over 150,000 clones; approximately 91% of them were singletons. Clones ranked in the top ten supply 4.5% to 5% of the sample.

A word on this clone: What this receptor recognizes is not known. There are no base qualities to consult, and no much larger clone falls within one base.

The CDR3 starts with the cysteine, ends with the phenylalanine, and has 15 residues. CDR3 DNA only is kept here, 45 bases in frame from base 1. Between the V and J ends, shortened by 5 bases and 3 bases respectively, the junction contains 16 bases. According to the germline V gene (reference sequence), CDR1 reads MNHEY and CDR2 reads SMNVEV. At one collaborating source in Seattle, patients were enrolled during active infection and were followed longitudinally through the course of disease. The collaborating institutions used their own protocols to collect whole blood in K2EDTA tubes. For TCRbeta analysis, collaborators shipped samples in one of three forms: frozen whole blood, isolated PBMCs, or DNA extracted from either of those sample types.

This sequence was found in a man aged 18 to 35 with COVID-19, enrolled during active disease. The specimen sequenced was peripheral blood. The sequence links TRBV27 to TRBJ1-1, and perhaps TRBD1 as D gene, on 6 matching bases. CDR3 reads: CASSAFTGIDTEAFF. The sequenced DNA: TGTGCCAGCAGTGCCTTCACAGGGATCGACACTGAAGCTTTCTTT.